This is a list of T cell receptor beta chains from one sample in a study of blood T cell repertoires in COVID-19. Assay used: immunoSEQ multiplex PCR; TCRdb lists only in-frame clones, some missing. Of about 110,000 clones in the sample, nearly 80% are singletons; the top ten hold 16%. Sequencing input: peripheral blood. The receptors originated from a woman over 75 with active or convalescent COVID-19. CDR3s include the opening cysteine and the closing phenylalanine or tryptophan. A D gene is named only where the DNA matches it firmly. Only some rows state a clone size, as once, few, many or a class for expanded clones.

V	J	size	length	D	CDR3	DNA
TRBV6-1	TRBJ2-5	.	17	TRBD2	CASSERTFRSGKETQYF	TGTGCCAGCAGTGAAAGAACTTTCAGGAGCGGGAAAGAGACCCAGTACTTC
TRBV20-1	TRBJ2-7	.	11	.	CSASSSYEQYF	TGCAGTGCTTCTAGCTCCTACGAGCAGTACTTC
TRBV4-2	TRBJ1-2	.	17	.	CASSQGPRGPSRYGYTF	TGTGCCAGCAGCCAAGGGCCCAGGGGACCCTCTCGTTATGGCTACACCTTC
TRBV11-2	TRBJ2-5	.	15	.	CASSLGSSSMETQYF	TGTGCCAGCAGCTTAGGGAGTAGCTCAATGGAGACCCAGTACTTC
TRBV7-2	TRBJ2-1	.	15	TRBD2	CASSSGTSAYNEQFF	TGTGCCAGCAGCTCCGGGACTAGCGCCTACAATGAGCAGTTCTTC
TRBV29-1	TRBJ2-7	many	13	.	CSGAIGSPYEQYF	TGCAGCGGGGCTATTGGGTCGCCCTACGAGCAGTACTTC
TRBV28	TRBJ1-5	once	15	.	CASSQRQAYNQPQHF	TGTGCCAGCAGCCAAAGACAGGCCTACAATCAGCCCCAGCATTTT
TRBV30	TRBJ1-6	.	16	TRBD1	CAWSVRSGQDNSPLHF	TGTGCCTGGAGTGTACGATCGGGACAGGATAATTCACCCCTCCACTTT
TRBV15	TRBJ1-1	.	14	TRBD1	CATSSRQGGTEAFF	TGTGCCACCAGCTCTCGACAGGGAGGCACTGAAGCTTTCTTT
TRBV5-1	TRBJ1-3	few	16	TRBD1	CASSLDWTGTGNTIYF	TGCGCCAGCAGCTTGGACTGGACAGGTACTGGAAACACCATATATTTT
TRBV4-2	TRBJ1-4	.	16	TRBD1	CASSPRTGTVNEKLFF	TGTGCCAGCAGCCCGCGGACAGGAACCGTCAATGAAAAACTGTTTTTT
TRBV2	TRBJ2-2	.	18	TRBD2	CASSESEGLGLRTGELFF	TGTGCCAGCAGTGAAAGTGAGGGACTAGGCCTACGTACCGGGGAGCTGTTTTTT
TRBV6-6	TRBJ2-2	.	11	.	CASSFSGELFF	TGTGCCAGCAGTTTTAGCGGGGAGCTGTTTTTT
TRBV7-3	TRBJ1-1	.	14	.	CASSLSGSSTEAFF	TGTGCCAGCAGCTTAAGCGGTTCTAGTACTGAAGCTTTCTTT
TRBV6-5	TRBJ2-1	.	16	.	CASSYPALTGNNEQFF	TGTGCCAGCAGTTACCCCGCCCTGACAGGCAACAATGAGCAGTTCTTC
TRBV7-2	TRBJ2-7	.	14	.	CASSSWTERYEQYF	TGTGCCAGCAGCTCCTGGACAGAGAGATACGAGCAGTACTTC
TRBV6-2/TRBV6-3	TRBJ2-1	.	19	TRBD2	CASSFSRTSGESSYNEQFF	TGTGCCAGCAGTTTCTCTCGGACTAGCGGGGAAAGCTCCTACAATGAGCAGTTCTTC
TRBV11-3	TRBJ2-3	.	15	TRBD1	CASSRTGASTDTQYF	TGTGCCAGCAGCCGAACAGGGGCTAGCACAGATACGCAGTATTTT
TRBV25-1	TRBJ1-4	.	17	.	CASSGPPGVDGNEKLFF	TGTGCCAGCAGTGGCCCGCCAGGGGTCGATGGGAATGAAAAACTGTTTTTT
TRBV6-1	TRBJ1-4	.	17	.	CASSEMAGRIPDEKLFF	TGTGCCAGCAGTGAGATGGCGGGTCGGATCCCGGATGAAAAACTGTTTTTT
TRBV19	TRBJ1-5	.	17	TRBD1	CASSRDRGRWNDQPQHF	TGTGCCAGTAGCCGCGACAGGGGGCGATGGAACGATCAGCCCCAGCATTTT
TRBV5-1	TRBJ2-7	.	13	TRBD1	CASSRDRVGEQYF	TGCGCCAGCAGCCGAGACAGGGTAGGGGAGCAGTACTTC
TRBV9	TRBJ1-3	.	16	TRBD1	CASSVATGGSGNTIYF	TGTGCCAGCAGCGTAGCTACAGGGGGCTCAGGAAACACCATATATTTT
TRBV19	TRBJ1-1	.	16	TRBD1	CASNRQGAGMGTEAFF	TGTGCCAGTAACCGACAGGGGGCTGGGATGGGGACTGAAGCTTTCTTT
TRBV6-5	TRBJ2-5	.	12	.	CASSYVGKTQYF	TGTGCCAGCAGTTACGTTGGCAAGACCCAGTACTTC
TRBV5-1	TRBJ2-7	.	16	TRBD2	CASSLSTLAGVNEQYF	TGCGCCAGCAGCTTGTCGACCCTAGCGGGAGTCAACGAGCAGTACTTC
TRBV24-1	TRBJ2-3	.	14	.	CATSGGGSPDTQYF	TGTGCCACCAGTGGAGGAGGTTCCCCAGATACGCAGTATTTT
TRBV7-9	TRBJ1-3	many	16	TRBD1	CASSLIGQGVGNTIYF	TGTGCCAGCAGCTTAATTGGACAGGGGGTTGGAAACACCATATATTTT
TRBV9	TRBJ1-2	.	14	TRBD1	CASSGGQGNYGYTF	TGTGCCAGCAGCGGCGGACAGGGGAACTATGGCTACACCTTC
TRBV5-1	TRBJ2-5	.	14	TRBD1	CASSPGQRQETQYF	TGCGCCAGCAGCCCGGGACAGCGACAAGAGACCCAGTACTTC
TRBV9	TRBJ1-6	once	14	.	CASSVRQYNSPLHF	TGTGCCAGCAGCGTGAGGCAGTATAATTCACCCCTCCACTTT
TRBV11-2	TRBJ2-1	.	14	TRBD2	CASSRPGGYNEQFF	TGTGCCAGCAGCCGTCCGGGGGGATACAATGAGCAGTTCTTC
TRBV5-1	TRBJ2-3	.	16	TRBD2	CASSLLAGGPRDTQYF	TGCGCCAGCAGCTTGTTGGCGGGAGGGCCCCGGGATACGCAGTATTTT
TRBV9	TRBJ1-4	.	15	.	CASSPQGLTNEKLFF	TGTGCCAGCAGCCCCCAGGGATTAACTAATGAAAAACTGTTTTTT
TRBV20-1	TRBJ2-3	.	15	.	CSAGGAHYATDTQYF	TGCAGTGCTGGTGGCGCTCATTACGCCACAGATACGCAGTATTTT
TRBV6-6	TRBJ1-2	.	15	TRBD1	CASSHRQGTNYGYTF	TGTGCCAGCAGTCACAGACAGGGAACTAACTATGGCTACACCTTC
TRBV5-1	TRBJ2-7	.	12	TRBD1	CASAGTGVEQYF	TGCGCCAGTGCCGGGACAGGGGTGGAGCAGTACTTC
TRBV5-5	TRBJ2-7	.	18	TRBD2	CASTLGPPIGLAPYEQYF	TGTGCCAGCACCCTGGGGCCCCCTATTGGACTAGCACCCTACGAGCAGTACTTC
TRBV11-3	TRBJ1-1	.	14	TRBD1	CASSLRGPYTEAFF	TGTGCCAGCAGCCTCAGGGGGCCGTACACTGAAGCTTTCTTT
TRBV7-6	TRBJ2-1	.	15	TRBD2	CASSLVSGMGNEQFF	TGTGCCAGCAGCTTAGTTAGCGGGATGGGCAATGAGCAGTTCTTC
TRBV29-1	TRBJ2-3	.	14	.	CSAGGPVPTDTQYF	TGCAGCGCTGGGGGCCCGGTCCCCACAGATACGCAGTATTTT
TRBV19	TRBJ1-2	.	14	.	CASQYSTGRGGYTF	TGTGCCAGTCAATACTCAACAGGGAGGGGTGGCTACACCTTC